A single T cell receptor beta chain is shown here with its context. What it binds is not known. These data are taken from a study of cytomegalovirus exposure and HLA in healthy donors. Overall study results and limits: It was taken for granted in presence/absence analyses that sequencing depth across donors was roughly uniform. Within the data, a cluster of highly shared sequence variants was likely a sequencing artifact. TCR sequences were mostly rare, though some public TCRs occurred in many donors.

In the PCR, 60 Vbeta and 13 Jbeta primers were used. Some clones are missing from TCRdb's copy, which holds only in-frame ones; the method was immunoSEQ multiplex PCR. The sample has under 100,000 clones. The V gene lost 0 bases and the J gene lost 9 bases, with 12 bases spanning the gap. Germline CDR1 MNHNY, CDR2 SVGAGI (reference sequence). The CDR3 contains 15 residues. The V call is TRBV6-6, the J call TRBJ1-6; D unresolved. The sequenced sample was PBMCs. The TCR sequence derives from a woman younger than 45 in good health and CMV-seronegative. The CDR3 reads CASSYSGGSGSPLHF. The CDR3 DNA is TGTGCCAGCAGTTACTCCGGAGGATCGGGTTCACCCCTCCACTTT.